This T cell receptor beta chain originates from a study of T cell responses to AZD1222 COVID-19 vaccine. General study results and limits: In the spike-specific TCR repertoire, nearly half reportedly target unmutated variant regions.

The CDR3 is made up of 12 amino acids. The V gene's germline CDR1 is SGHTA and CDR2 FQGNSA. Trimming removed 5 bases from V and 5 bases from J, with 9 bases in between. Repertoires were generated with immunoSEQ multiplex PCR, while TCRdb's copy carries only in-frame clones and drops some. The repertoire has about 98,000 clones, almost 85% of them found once; the top ten carry over 15%. This clone was recorded once. Its antigen is unknown. Specimen: peripheral blood, collected on day 0 of AZD1222 vaccination. This TCR was sampled from an adult in good health. The chain uses TRBV7-2 and TRBJ1-1; D call uncertain. CDR3 sequence reads: CASSLDRTEAFF. DNA of the CDR3: TGTGCCAGCAGCCTCGATAGGACTGAAGCTTTCTTT.